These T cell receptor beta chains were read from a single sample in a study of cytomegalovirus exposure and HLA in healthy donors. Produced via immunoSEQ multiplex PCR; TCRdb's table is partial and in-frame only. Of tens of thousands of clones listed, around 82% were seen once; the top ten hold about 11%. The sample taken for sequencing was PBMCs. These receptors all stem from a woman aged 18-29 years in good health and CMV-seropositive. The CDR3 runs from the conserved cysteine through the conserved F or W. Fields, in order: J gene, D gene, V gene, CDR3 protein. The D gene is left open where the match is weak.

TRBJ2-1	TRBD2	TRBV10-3	CAIRGTSGRPNEQFF
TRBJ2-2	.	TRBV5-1	CASSLRSNTGELFF
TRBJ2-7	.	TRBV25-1	CASSDSDRTRFYEQYF
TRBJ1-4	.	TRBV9	CASSVGRVGEKLFF
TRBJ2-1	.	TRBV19	CASSIDQRSRNEQFF
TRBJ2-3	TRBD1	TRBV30	CAWSAAGQGTDTQYF
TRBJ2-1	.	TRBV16	CASSQTINEQFF
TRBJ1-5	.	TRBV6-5	CASSQGYTQPQHF
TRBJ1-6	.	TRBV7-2	CASSPPGLSYSPLHF
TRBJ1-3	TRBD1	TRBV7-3	CASSLRARGQGKGNTIYF
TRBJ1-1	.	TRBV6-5	CASSFSGSEAFF
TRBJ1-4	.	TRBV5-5	CASSLEARSEKLFF
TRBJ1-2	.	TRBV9	CASSLQGNYGYTF
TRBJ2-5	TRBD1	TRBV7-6	CATGQGAFETQYF
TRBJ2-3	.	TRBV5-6	CASSLPAQNTQYF
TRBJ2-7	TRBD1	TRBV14	CASSPHRGPYEQYF
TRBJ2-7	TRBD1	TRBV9	CASSSRDRAYEQYF
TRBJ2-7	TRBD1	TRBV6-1	CASSEGTGPYEQYF
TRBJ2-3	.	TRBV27	CASSRLGSTDTQYF
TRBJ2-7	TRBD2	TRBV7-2	CASGRGGPYEQYF
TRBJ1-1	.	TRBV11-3	CASSLGPNTEAFF
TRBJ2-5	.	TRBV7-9	CASSGSGTQETQYF
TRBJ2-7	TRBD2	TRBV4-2	CASSDLAGGGEQYF
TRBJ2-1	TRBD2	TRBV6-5	CASSYGLAGNNEQFF
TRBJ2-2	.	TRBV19	CASSNYRAPGAGELFF
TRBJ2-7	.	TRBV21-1	CAWQWGASYEQYF
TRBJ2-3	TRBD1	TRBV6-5	CASSLQGVTDTQYF
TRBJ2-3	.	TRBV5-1	CASSYSSSAITDTQYF
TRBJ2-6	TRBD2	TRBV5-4	CASSLPLAGVSGANVLTF
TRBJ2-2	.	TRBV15	CATSRLAETNTGELFF
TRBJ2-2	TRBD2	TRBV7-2	CASSQLAGWSTGELFF
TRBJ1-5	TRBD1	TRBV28	CASRFPGQGVKKEPQHF
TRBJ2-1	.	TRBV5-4	CASSYDRDEQFF
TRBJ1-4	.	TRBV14	CASSQDRGGGRSEKLFF
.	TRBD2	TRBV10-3	CAISDAGTNSYEQYF
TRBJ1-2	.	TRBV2	CASSVSSGWNYGYTF
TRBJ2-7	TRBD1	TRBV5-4	CASSPSGTANYEQYF
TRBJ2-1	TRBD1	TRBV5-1	CASSLYQGDEQFF
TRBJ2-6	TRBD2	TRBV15	CATSSGGVAGANVLTF
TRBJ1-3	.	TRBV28	CASIPQGTGNTIYF
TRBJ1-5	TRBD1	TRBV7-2	CASSLDRGSNQPQHF
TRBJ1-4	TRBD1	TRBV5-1	CASSGGGESRLFF
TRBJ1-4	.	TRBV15	CATSRARDLIEKLFF
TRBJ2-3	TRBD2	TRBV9	CASSEGTSGTTDTQYF
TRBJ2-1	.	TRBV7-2	CASSPRGGVAYNEQFF
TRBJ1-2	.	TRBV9	CASSVGSGGNYGYTF
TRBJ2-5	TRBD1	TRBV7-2	CASSLAGTGWTQYF
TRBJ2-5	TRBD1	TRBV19	CASSPMGQGSQETQYF
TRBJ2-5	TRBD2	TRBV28	CASSLTSGGQETQYF
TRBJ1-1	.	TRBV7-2	CASSARQQNTEAFF
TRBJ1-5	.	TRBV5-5	CASSLAGGNQPQHF